The 16 T cell receptor beta chains given below trace back to one sample, sequenced in a study of OX40 agonist ivuxolimab in advanced cancers. Method: immunoSEQ multiplex PCR; TCRdb's copy keeps in-frame clones and lacks some. The sample lists fewer than 85,000 clones; over 90% were seen once. The sample consisted of CD4+ or CD8+ T cells sorted from blood, taken in a trial of the OX40 agonist ivuxolimab. The receptors derive from an adult with an advanced solid tumor such as melanoma, head and neck, liver or kidney cancer.

The chain combines TRBV2 with TRBJ1-5; weak D call: TRBD1 (6 bases). CDR3 length: 14 amino acids. V dropped 7 bases and J dropped 2 bases, with 12 bases sitting between them. Germline lookup yields CDR1 SNHLY and CDR2 FYNNEI. The CDR3 bases are TGTGCCAGCATGGAGGGGGAAGGCAATCAGCCCCAGCATTTT. This codes for CASMEGEGNQPQHF.

The V gene is TRBV5-8, the J gene TRBJ2-7; TRBD2 aligns across 7 bases. This CDR3 region has 12 residues. The V segment lost 4 bases and the J segment 4 bases; nucleotides outside the gene matches: 2. From germline, CDR1 is SGHTS and CDR2 YDEGEE. As DNA, the CDR3 is TGTGCCAGCAGCGGGGAGGGATACGAGCAGTACTTC. Translation: CASSGEGYEQYF.

The V call is TRBV5-3, the J call TRBJ2-7; 11 bases fit TRBD1. TRBV5-3 is marked as an open reading frame, function uncertain. CDR3 length: 17 amino acids. Trimming removed 5 bases from V and 5 bases from J; junction bases left unmatched: 15. The CDR3 sequence: CARSRTGGNPCLNEQYF. Written as DNA, the CDR3 is TGTGCCAGAAGTAGGACAGGGGGCAATCCCTGTCTGAACGAGCAGTACTTC.

This rearrangement joins TRBV11-2 to TRBJ2-3, with unresolved D. V lost 2 bases and J 1 base, leaving 13 bases between the germline ends. The germline V gene encodes CDR1 SGHAT and CDR2 FQNNGV. The CDR3 is 16 residues long. CDR3 sequence (DNA): TGTGCCAGCAGCTTATCACCGGGCGGCCGCACAGATACGCAGTATTTT. Amino acids: CASSLSPGGRTDTQYF.

The chain carries TRBV28 and TRBJ2-1; D gene ambiguous. CDR1 is MDHEN and CDR2 is SYDVKM in the germline V gene. This CDR3 is 13 amino acids long. Between the trimmed V and J ends, which lost 5 bases and 6 bases, there was a span of 11 bases. CDR3 sequence (DNA): TGTGCCAGCAGTCCCCCAATAATCAATGAGCAGTTCTTC. Its translation: CASSPPIINEQFF.

This chain links TRBV5-8 with TRBJ2-7; 8 bases align to TRBD1. V lost 0 bases and J lost 2; bases outside the gene matches: 4. The CDR3 spans 15 residues. CDR1 is SGHTS and CDR2 is YDEGEE in the germline V gene. The CDR3 here is CASSLVGTGAYEQYF. Here the CDR3 DNA reads TGTGCCAGCAGCTTGGTCGGGACAGGTGCCTACGAGCAGTACTTC.

Concerning this clone: Other DNA sequences in this specimen translate into the identical CDR3. The chain couples TRBV5-1 to TRBJ2-7; D is uncertain. The CDR3 consists of 15 residues. From germline, CDR1 is SGHRS and CDR2 YFSETQ. The V end was cut by 0 bases, the J end by 1 base, with 11 bases between. CDR3 bases: TGCGCCAGCAGCTTGGGACAAGCTTATTCCTACGAGCAGTACTTC. Protein: CASSLGQAYSYEQYF.

The V call is TRBV6-6, the J call TRBJ2-7; 8 bases are a match to TRBD2. Germline V lookup: CDR1 MNHNY, CDR2 SVGAGI (reference sequence). The CDR3 is 13 residues long. V gave up 6 bases and J gave up 5 bases; unmatched junction bases: 6. The CDR3 here is CASSEREPHEQYF. For the CDR3, the DNA is TGTGCCAGCAGCGAGCGGGAGCCTCACGAGCAGTACTTC.

The V gene is TRBV7-3, the J gene TRBJ2-2, with D hard to call. Germline lookup yields CDR1 SGHTA and CDR2 FQGTGA. This CDR3 is built from 13 residues. Trimming removed 5 bases from V and 5 bases from J, with 9 bases in between. The CDR3, as DNA: TGTGCCAGCAGCGATTATGTTACCGGGGAGCTGTTTTTT. It yields the protein CASSDYVTGELFF.

This chain connects TRBV11-3 to TRBJ1-1, with TRBD1 identical over 10 bases. The length of the CDR3 is 16 residues. The ends lost 3 bases at V and 1 base at J; junction bases unmatched: 5. Germline CDR1 reads SGHNT; CDR2 reads YENEEA. The CDR3 sequence is CASSFRQGAGNTEAFF. As DNA, the CDR3 is TGTGCCAGCAGCTTCAGACAGGGGGCAGGGAACACTGAAGCTTTCTTT.

The chain has TRBV5-6 and TRBJ2-7; TRBD2 matches 8 bases. This CDR3 comprises 16 residues. Per germline, CDR1 SGHDT and CDR2 YYEEEE. J lost 1 base, V lost 1 base, and 7 bases had no gene match. The chain's CDR3 is CASSLSSGVRSYEQYF. DNA for the CDR3: TGTGCCAGCAGCTTGAGTAGCGGGGTAAGGTCCTACGAGCAGTACTTC.

The gene calls are TRBV7-6 and TRBJ2-6, with D unclear. This CDR3 is 18 amino acids long. The V gene's germline CDR1 is SGHVS and CDR2 FNYEAQ. Trimming removed 5 bases from V and 5 bases from J, with 22 bases in between. Here the CDR3 DNA reads TGTGCCAGCAGCGGAGAGAAAATCTCACAAAGTCGGGCCAACGTCCTGACTTTC. It is translated as CASSGEKISQSRANVLTF.

The chain employs TRBV5-1 and TRBJ1-6; a possible D gene is TRBD1 (5 bases). The CDR3 is 14 residues long. V shed 4 bases and J shed 7 bases, with 12 bases lying between them. Germline CDR1 is SGHRS and CDR2 is YFSETQ. CDR3 loop: CASSEGDGNSPLHF. Written as DNA, the CDR3 is TGCGCCAGCAGCGAAGGGGACGGGAATTCACCCCTCCACTTT.

This clone was detected only once. The gene calls are TRBV4-3 and TRBJ2-7; 9 bases are a match to TRBD1. J was trimmed by 2 bases and V by 3 bases; bases with no gene match: 20. The CDR3 has 20 amino acids. Per the germline V gene, CDR1 is LGHNA and CDR2 is YSLEER. The CDR3 DNA sequence: TGCGCCAGCAGCCACACCTGGGCGGGACAGGGCCTCTTTTCTACCTACGAGCAGTACTTC. Its translation: CASSHTWAGQGLFSTYEQYF.

The gene calls are TRBV6-4 and TRBJ2-1; perhaps TRBD1 as D (6 bases). The length of the CDR3 is 15 residues. V lost 5 bases to trimming and J lost 0 bases, with 11 bases between them. The germline V gene encodes CDR1 MRHNA and CDR2 SNTAGT. The CDR3 bases are TGTGCCAGCAGTATACAGGGCAGCTCCTACAATGAGCAGTTCTTC. This encodes CASSIQGSSYNEQFF.

The chain links TRBV14 to TRBJ2-3, with TRBD1 as a possible D gene (6 bases). Germline V CDR1 and CDR2: SGHDN, FVKESK. V shed 4 bases and J shed 5 bases, with 16 bases lying between them. CDR3 length equals 15 residues. This chain's CDR3 is CASSPNPGAGDTQYF. The CDR3 bases are TGTGCCAGCAGCCCCAATCCAGGGGCGGGAGATACGCAGTATTTT.